This T cell receptor beta chain is drawn from a study of T-cell memory formation after mild COVID-19. Study-wide background: TCR clusters were largely donor specific. Whole-study findings and limits: Mainly in CM and EM were contracting CD4+ clones; CD8+ were in EMRA.

5'RACE with constant-segment primers built TCRalpha and TCRbeta cDNA libraries with UMIs. A single record per CDR3 protein comes from TCRdb applying MiXCR to the 5' RACE reads. The sample records about 250,000 distinct CDR3 sequences, approximately 15% being singletons. V was pared by 1 base and J by 5 bases, with 18 bases between. This CDR3 region has 16 residues. With regard to this clonotype: Its specificity is not known.

The specimen sequenced was PBMCs or a T cell subset sorted from them (not recorded which). This sequence originates from an adult woman who had mild COVID-19 (a few samples of this study predate the infection). Cell type and time point are not known. The chain couples TRBV12-3 or TRBV12-4 to TRBJ2-7, with D possibly called TRBD1 or TRBD2 (6 bases each). The CDR3 nucleotides read TGTGCCAGCAGTTTAGTTTGGAGGCAACGGGGGCACGAGCAGTACTTC. This encodes CASSLVWRQRGHEQYF.